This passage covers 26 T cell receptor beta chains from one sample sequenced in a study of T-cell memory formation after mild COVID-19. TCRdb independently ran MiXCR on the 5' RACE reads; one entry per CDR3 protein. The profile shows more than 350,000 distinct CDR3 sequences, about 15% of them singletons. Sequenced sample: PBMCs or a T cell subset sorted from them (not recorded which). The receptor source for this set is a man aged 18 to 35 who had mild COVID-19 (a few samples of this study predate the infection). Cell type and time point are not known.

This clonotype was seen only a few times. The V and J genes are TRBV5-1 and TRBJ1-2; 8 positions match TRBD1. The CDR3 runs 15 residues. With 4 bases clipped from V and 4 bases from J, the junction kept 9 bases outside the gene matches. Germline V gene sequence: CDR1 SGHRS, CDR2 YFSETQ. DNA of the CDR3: TGCGCCAGCAGCCCACCAACCCAGGGGGCCTATGGCTACACCTTC. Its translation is CASSPPTQGAYGYTF.

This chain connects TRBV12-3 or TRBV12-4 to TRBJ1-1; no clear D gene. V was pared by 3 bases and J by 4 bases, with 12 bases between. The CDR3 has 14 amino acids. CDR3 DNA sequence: TGTGCCAGCAGTTTTGGGGAGTGGGGCACTGAAGCTTTCTTT. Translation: CASSFGEWGTEAFF.

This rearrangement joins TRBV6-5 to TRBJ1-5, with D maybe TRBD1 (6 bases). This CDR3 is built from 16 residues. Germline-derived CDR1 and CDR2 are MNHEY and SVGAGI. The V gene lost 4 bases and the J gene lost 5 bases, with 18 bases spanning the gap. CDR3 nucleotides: TGTGCCAGCAGTTCCCTGGAGGGGGGGAAGCATCAGCCCCAGCATTTT. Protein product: CASSSLEGGKHQPQHF.

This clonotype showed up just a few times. The CDR3 region has the DNA TGCGCCAGCAGCCAAGAGGGTCCGCGGCAGGGTATGCATCAGCCCCAGCATTTT. As protein: CASSQEGPRQGMHQPQHF. This chain connects TRBV4-3 to TRBJ1-5; D perhaps matches TRBD1 (5 bases). CDR1 and CDR2 (germline): LGHNA, YSLEER. V was cut by 0 bases and J by 5 bases, with 20 bases left in between. CDR3 length equals 18 residues.

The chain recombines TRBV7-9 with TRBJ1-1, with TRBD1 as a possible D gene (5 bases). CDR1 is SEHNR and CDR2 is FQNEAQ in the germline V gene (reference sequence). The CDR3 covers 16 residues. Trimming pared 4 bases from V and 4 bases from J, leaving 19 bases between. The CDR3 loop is CASSSPGIRGLTEAFF. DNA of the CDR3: TGTGCCAGCAGCTCTCCAGGAATCCGGGGCCTCACTGAAGCTTTCTTT.

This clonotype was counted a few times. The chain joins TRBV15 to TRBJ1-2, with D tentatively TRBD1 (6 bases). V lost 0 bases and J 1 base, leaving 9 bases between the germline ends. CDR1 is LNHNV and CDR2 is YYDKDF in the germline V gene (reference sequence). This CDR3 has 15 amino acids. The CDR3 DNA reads TGTGCCACCAGCAGAGATCACAGGGATAACTATGGCTACACCTTC. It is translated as CATSRDHRDNYGYTF.

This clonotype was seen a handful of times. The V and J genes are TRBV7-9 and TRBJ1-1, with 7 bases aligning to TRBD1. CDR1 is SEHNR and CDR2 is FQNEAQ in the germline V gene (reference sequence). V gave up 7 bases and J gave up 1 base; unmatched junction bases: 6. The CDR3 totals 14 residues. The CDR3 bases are TGTGCCAGCAAACTAGGGGGCGAGAACACTGAAGCTTTCTTT. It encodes CASKLGGENTEAFF.

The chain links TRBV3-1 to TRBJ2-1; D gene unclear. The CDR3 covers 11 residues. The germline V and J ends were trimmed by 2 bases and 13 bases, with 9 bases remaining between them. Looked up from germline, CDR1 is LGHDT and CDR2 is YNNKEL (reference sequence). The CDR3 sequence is CASSQPNAQFF. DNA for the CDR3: TGTGCCAGCAGCCAACCCAACGCCCAGTTCTTC.

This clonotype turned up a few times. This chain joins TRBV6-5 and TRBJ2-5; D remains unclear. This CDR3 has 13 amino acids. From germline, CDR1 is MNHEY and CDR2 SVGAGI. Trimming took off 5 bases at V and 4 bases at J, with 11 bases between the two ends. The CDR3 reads CASSVRSAETQYF. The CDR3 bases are TGTGCCAGCAGTGTTCGATCGGCAGAGACCCAGTACTTC.

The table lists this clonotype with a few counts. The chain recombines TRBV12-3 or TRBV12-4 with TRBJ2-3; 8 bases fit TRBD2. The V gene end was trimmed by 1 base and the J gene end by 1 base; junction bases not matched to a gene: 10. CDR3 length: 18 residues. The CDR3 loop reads CASSLERGRWLGTDTQYF. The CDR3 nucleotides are TGTGCCAGCAGTTTAGAGCGGGGGCGATGGTTAGGCACAGATACGCAGTATTTT.

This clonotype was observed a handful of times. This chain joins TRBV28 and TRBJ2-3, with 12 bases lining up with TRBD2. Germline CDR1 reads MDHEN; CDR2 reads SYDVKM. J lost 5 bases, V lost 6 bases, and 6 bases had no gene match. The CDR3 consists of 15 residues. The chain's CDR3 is CASSLAGGAGDTQYF. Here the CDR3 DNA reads TGTGCCAGCAGCCTAGCGGGGGGGGCCGGAGATACGCAGTATTTT. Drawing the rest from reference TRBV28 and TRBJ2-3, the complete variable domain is DVKVTQSSRYLVKRTGEKVFLECVQDMDHENMFWYRQDPGLGLRLIYFSYDVKMKEKGDIPEGYSVSREKKERFSLILESASTNQTSMYLCASSLAGGAGDTQYFGPGTRLTVL.

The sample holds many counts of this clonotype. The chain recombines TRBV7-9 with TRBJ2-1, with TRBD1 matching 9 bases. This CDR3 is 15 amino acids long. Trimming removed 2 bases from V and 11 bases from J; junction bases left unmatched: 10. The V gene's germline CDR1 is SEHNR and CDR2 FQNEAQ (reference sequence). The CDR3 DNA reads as TGTGCCAGCAGCTTACCCGGACAGGGGACGGGGAAGCAGTTCTTC. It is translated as CASSLPGQGTGKQFF.

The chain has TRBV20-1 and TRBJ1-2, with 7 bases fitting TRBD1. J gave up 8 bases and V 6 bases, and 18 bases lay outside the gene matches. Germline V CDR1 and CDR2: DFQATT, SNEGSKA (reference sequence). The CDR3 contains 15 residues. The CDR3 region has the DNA TGCAGTGCCGCCCCGGACAGGACCATTCCAGGCGGCTACACCTTC. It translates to CSAAPDRTIPGGYTF.

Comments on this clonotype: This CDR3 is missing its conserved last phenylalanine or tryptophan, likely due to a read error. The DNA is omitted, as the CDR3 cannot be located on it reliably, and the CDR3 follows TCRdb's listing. CDR3 amino acids: CASSRRTGP. The chain links TRBV4-3 to TRBJ2-7; TRBD1 is taken as the D call from the table, unchecked against the DNA. Germline CDR1 reads LGHNA; CDR2 reads YSLEER. Inclusive of both ends, the CDR3 amounts to 9 amino acids.

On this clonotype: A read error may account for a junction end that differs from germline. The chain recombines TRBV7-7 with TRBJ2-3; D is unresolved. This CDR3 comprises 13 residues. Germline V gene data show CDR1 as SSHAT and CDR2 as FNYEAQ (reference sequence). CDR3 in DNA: TGTGCTAGCAGCTTGGAGTACACAGATACGCAGTATTTT. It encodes CASSLEYTDTQYF.

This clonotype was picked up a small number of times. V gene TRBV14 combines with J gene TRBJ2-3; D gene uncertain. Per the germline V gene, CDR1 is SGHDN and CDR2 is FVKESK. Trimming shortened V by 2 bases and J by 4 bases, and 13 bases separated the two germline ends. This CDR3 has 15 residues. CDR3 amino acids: CASSQQVNTADTQYF. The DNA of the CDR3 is TGTGCCAGCAGCCAACAAGTGAACACCGCAGATACGCAGTATTTT. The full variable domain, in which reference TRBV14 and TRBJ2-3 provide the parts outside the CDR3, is EAGVTQFPSHSVIEKGQTVTLRCDPISGHDNLYWYRRVMGKEIKFLLHFVKESKQDESGMPNNRFLAERTGGTYSTLKVQPAELEDSGVYFCASSQQVNTADTQYFGPGTRLTVL.

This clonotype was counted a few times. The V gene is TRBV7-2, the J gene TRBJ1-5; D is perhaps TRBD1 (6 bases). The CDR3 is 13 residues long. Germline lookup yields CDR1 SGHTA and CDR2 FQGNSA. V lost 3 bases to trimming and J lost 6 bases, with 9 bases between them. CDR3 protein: CASSFGGPQPQHF. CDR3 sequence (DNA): TGTGCCAGCAGCTTCGGGGGGCCTCAGCCCCAGCATTTT.

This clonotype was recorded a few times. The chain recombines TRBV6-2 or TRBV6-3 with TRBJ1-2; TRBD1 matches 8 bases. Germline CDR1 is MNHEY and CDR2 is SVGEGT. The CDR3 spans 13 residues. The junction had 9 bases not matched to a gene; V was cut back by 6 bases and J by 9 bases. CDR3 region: CASSLQGVGSYTF. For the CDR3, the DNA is TGTGCCAGCAGCTTACAGGGGGTTGGAAGCTACACCTTC.

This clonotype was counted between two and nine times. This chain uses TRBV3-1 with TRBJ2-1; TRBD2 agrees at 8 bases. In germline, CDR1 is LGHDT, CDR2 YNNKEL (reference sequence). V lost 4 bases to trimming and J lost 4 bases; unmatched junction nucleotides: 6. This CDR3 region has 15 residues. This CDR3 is CASSPFSGEYNEQFF. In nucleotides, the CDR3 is TGTGCCAGCAGCCCCTTTAGCGGGGAGTACAATGAGCAGTTCTTC.

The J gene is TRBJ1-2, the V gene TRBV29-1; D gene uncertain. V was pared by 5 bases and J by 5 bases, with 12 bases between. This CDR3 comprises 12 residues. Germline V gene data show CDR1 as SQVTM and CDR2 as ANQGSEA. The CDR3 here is CSVSQIVYGYTF. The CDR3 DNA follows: TGCAGCGTTTCGCAGATTGTTTATGGCTACACCTTC.

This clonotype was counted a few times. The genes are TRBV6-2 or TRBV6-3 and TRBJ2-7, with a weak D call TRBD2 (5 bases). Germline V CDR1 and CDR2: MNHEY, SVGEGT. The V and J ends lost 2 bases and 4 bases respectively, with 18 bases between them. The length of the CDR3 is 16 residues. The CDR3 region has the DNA TGTGCCAGCAGTTACAGGGTGGGAAGCGGAGCATACGAGCAGTACTTC. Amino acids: CASSYRVGSGAYEQYF.

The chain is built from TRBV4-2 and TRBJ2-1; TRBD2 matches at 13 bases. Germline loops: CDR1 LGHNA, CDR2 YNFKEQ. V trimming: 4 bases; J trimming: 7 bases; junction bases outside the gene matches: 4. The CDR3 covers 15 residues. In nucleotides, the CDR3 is TGTGCCAGCAGCCCGGGGACTAGCGGGGAGAATGAGCAGTTCTTC. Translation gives CASSPGTSGENEQFF.

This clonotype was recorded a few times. Written as DNA, the CDR3 is TGTGCCAGCAGCTTAGGTTTTGACTATGGCTACACCTTC. This codes for CASSLGFDYGYTF. The rearrangement joins TRBV7-2 to TRBJ1-2; D unclear. CDR1 is SGHTA, CDR2 FQGNSA, per germline. This CDR3 is built from 13 residues. The V gene lost 1 base and the J gene lost 3 bases, with 6 bases spanning the gap.

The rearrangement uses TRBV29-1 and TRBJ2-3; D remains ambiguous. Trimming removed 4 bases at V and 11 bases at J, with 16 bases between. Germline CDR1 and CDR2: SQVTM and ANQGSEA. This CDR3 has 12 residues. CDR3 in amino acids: CSVVDGLIMQYF. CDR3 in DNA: TGCAGCGTTGTGGACGGTCTTATTATGCAGTATTTT.

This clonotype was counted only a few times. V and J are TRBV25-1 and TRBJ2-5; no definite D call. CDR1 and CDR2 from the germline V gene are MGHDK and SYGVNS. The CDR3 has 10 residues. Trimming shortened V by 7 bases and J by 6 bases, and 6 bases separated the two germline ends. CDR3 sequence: CASIAQTQYF. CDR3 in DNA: TGTGCCAGCATCGCCCAGACCCAGTACTTC.

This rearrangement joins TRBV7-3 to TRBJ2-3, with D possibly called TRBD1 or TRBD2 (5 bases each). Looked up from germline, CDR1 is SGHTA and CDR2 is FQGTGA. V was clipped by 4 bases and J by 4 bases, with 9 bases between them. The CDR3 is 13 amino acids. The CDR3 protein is CASSSGRSDTQYF. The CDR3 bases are TGTGCCAGCAGCTCGGGACGTTCAGATACGCAGTATTTT.